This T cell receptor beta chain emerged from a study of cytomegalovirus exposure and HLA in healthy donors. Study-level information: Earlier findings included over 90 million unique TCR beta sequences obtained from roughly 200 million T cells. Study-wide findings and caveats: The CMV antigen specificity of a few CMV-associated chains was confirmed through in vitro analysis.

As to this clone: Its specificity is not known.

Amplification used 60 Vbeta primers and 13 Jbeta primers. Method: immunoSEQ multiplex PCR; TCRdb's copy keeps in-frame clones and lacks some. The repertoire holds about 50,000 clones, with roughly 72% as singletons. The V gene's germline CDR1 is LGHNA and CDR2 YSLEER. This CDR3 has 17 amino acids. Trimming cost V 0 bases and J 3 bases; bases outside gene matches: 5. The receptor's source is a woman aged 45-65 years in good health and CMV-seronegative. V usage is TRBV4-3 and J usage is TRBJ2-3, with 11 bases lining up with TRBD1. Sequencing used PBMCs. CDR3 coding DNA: TGCGCCAGCAGCCAAGAGCCCGGGGACAGGGGGACAGATACGCAGTATTTT. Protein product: CASSQEPGDRGTDTQYF.